This passage covers 10 T cell receptor beta chains from one sample sequenced in a study of blood T cell repertoires in COVID-19. TCRdb keeps only in-frame clones here, not all; method: immunoSEQ multiplex PCR. Of about 260,000 clones in the sample, more than 80% were seen once. The specimen was PBMCs or T cells enriched from blood (not recorded which). The origin of the receptors is a man in his fifties or sixties who had been exposed to COVID-19.

The chain uses TRBV6-4 and TRBJ2-3; 8 bases match TRBD1. Looked up from germline, CDR1 is MRHNA and CDR2 is SNTAGT. The trim removed 6 bases at V and 2 bases at J, leaving 7 bases unmatched. The CDR3 consists of 15 residues. CDR3 loop: CASSLRQGHTDTQYF. The CDR3 DNA sequence: TGTGCCAGCAGCCTCCGACAGGGGCACACAGATACGCAGTATTTT.

This clone was picked up a small number of times. The rearrangement links TRBV9 to TRBJ1-6, with TRBD1 matching over 9 bases. V shed 3 bases and J 7 bases; nucleotides not matched to a gene: 2. This CDR3 is 14 amino acids long. Germline V gene lookup returns CDR1 SGDLS and CDR2 YYNGEE. This chain's CDR3 is CASSATGGNSPLHF. DNA for the CDR3: TGTGCCAGCAGCGCTACAGGGGGCAATTCACCCCTCCACTTT.

CDR3 loop: CASSQSSGRTYEQYV. The CDR3 DNA is TGTGCCAGCAGTCAATCTAGCGGGAGAACCTACGAGCAGTACGTC. The V call is TRBV7-6, the J call TRBJ2-7; 10 positions match TRBD2. V lost 6 bases to trimming and J lost 2 bases; unmatched junction nucleotides: 7. The CDR3 is made up of 15 amino acids. Germline V gene sequence: CDR1 SGHVS, CDR2 FNYEAQ.

This clone is a singleton in its sample. V gene TRBV30 combines with J gene TRBJ2-6; weak D call: TRBD1 (5 bases). V was pared by 2 bases and J by 3 bases, with 14 bases between. The V gene's germline CDR1 is GTSNPN and CDR2 SVGIG (reference sequence). The CDR3 totals 16 residues. The DNA for the CDR3 is TGTGCCTGGAGTCTGAGAAGGGGATTTGGGGCCAACGTCCTGACTTTC. Amino acid sequence: CAWSLRRGFGANVLTF.

This clone was seen once. In DNA form, the CDR3 reads TGTGCCAGCAGTCGACAGGGAACCTACGAGCAGTACGTC. It codes for CASSRQGTYEQYV. V is TRBV12-3 or TRBV12-4 and J is TRBJ2-7; 7 bases align to TRBD1. V shed 5 bases and J 2 bases; nucleotides not matched to a gene: 3. The CDR3 sequence is 13 residues long.

The chain uses TRBV10-3 and TRBJ2-5; D remains unclear. This CDR3 region has 13 residues. Germline-derived CDR1 and CDR2 are ENHRY and SYGVKD. Trimming left V 4 bases short and J 1 base short, with 7 bases between. CDR3: CAISVTAQETQYF. In DNA form, the CDR3 reads TGTGCCATCAGTGTTACAGCCCAAGAGACCCAGTACTTC.

This sequence joins TRBV3-1 (or the pseudogene TRBV3-2) and TRBJ2-1; D remains unclear. The CDR3 consists of 14 residues. The V end lost 4 bases, the J end lost 2 bases, and 9 bases lay between the germline ends. Germline V gene lookup returns CDR1 LGHDT and CDR2 YNNKEL (reference sequence). The CDR3 region is CASSPSSAYNEQFF. As DNA, the CDR3 is TGTGCCAGCAGCCCATCTAGTGCCTACAATGAGCAGTTCTTC.

The chain is built from TRBV5-1 and TRBJ2-5; D possibly corresponds to TRBD2 (6 bases). Trimming took 2 bases from V and 0 from J, leaving 8 bases between them. Germline CDR1 reads SGHRS; CDR2 reads YFSETQ. CDR3 length equals 14 residues. CDR3 sequence reads: CASSFAGYQETQYF. CDR3 sequence (DNA): TGCGCCAGCAGCTTCGCGGGATACCAAGAGACCCAGTACTTC. The whole variable domain, remainder taken from reference TRBV5-1 and TRBJ2-5, is KAGVTQTPRYLIKTRGQQVTLSCSPISGHRSVSWYQQTPGQGLQFLFEYFSETQRNKGNFPGRFSGRQFSNSRSEMNVSTLELGDSALYLCASSFAGYQETQYFGPGTRLLVL.

This chain joins TRBV12-2 and TRBJ1-4; the DNA was not compared with TRBD1, the D call given in the table. TRBV12-2 is tagged as a pseudogene. CDR3 length: 15 residues. The CDR3: CASRFDRDSRGRLFF. CDR3 bases: TGTGCAAGTCGGTTCGACAGGGACTCGAGGGGGCGGCTGTTTTTT.

The rearrangement links TRBV5-1 to TRBJ1-2; TRBD1 aligns across 9 bases. CDR3 length: 16 residues. V was clipped by 4 bases and J by 2 bases; unmatched bases: 9. Germline lookup yields CDR1 SGHRS and CDR2 YFSETQ. The chain's CDR3 is CASSLTAGTGNYGYTF. CDR3 coding DNA: TGCGCCAGCAGCCTCACCGCCGGGACAGGGAACTATGGCTACACCTTC.